One and the same sample provided the 29 T cell receptor beta chains below, sequenced in a study of T cell clonality in common variable immunodeficiency. Libraries were prepared by immunoSEQ multiplex PCR; TCRdb keeps only in-frame clonotypes and omits some of them. The table lists about 39,000 clones, with no singletons. The sample consisted of peripheral blood mononuclear cells. These TCRs come from a person aged 18 to 75 in good health.

Ten or more counts support this clone. The CDR3 end is not reached by the read, which stops 3 residues before it; the germline J gene fills it in. The rearrangement uses TRBV7-9 and TRBJ2-5; no definite D call. V lost 1 base and J 4 bases, leaving 10 bases between the germline ends. CDR3 length: 14 residues. The germline V gene has CDR1 SEHNR and CDR2 FQNEAQ (reference sequence). CDR3 DNA, as far as it was read: TGTGCCAGCAGCTTAGGACTTTCCCGAGAGACC. Its protein product is CASSLGLSRET. The whole CDR3 sequence reads CASSLGLSRETQYF.

This clone was observed many times. The read halts 3 residues ahead of the CDR3 end, with the missing end drawn from the germline J gene. V gene TRBV14 combines with J gene TRBJ2-7; TRBD2 agrees at 11 bases. The CDR3 runs 14 residues. Trimming took 5 bases from V and 6 from J; bases not matched to a gene: 6. Germline CDR1 SGHDN, CDR2 FVKESK. CDR3 bases read: TGTGCCAGCAGCTCTCAGCTAGCGGGAGGCGAG. It codes for CASSSQLAGGE. In full, the CDR3 is CASSSQLAGGEQYF.

This clone turned up a few times. The read falls 3 residues short of the CDR3 end, and the missing part is taken from the germline J gene. This chain joins TRBV11-1 and TRBJ2-7; maybe TRBD2 (6 bases). Trimming left V 5 bases short and J 3 bases short, with 17 bases between. Germline CDR1 is SGHAT and CDR2 is FQDESV (reference sequence). The CDR3 consists of 15 residues. CDR3 DNA, as far as it was read: TGTGCCAGCAGCCCTATAGGGGTCGGGGGCTACGAG. The encoded protein is CASSPIGVGGYE. The entire CDR3 sequence reads CASSPIGVGGYEQYF.

CDR3 residues: CSARKTPSGSVSYEQYF. The DNA read from the CDR3 is TGCAGTGCTAGAAAGACGCCTAGCGGGAGTGTTTCCTACGAG. This chain uses TRBV20-1 with TRBJ2-7, with 10 bases that match TRBD2. The read finishes 3 residues shy of the CDR3 end, and the germline J gene is used to complete it. Germline assignment: CDR1 DFQATT and CDR2 SNEGSKA (reference sequence). CDR3 length equals 17 residues. V was clipped by 2 bases and J by 1 base; unmatched bases: 11.

This clone appeared many times. The CDR3 loop reads CSAIALAGVDTQYF. The DNA read from the CDR3 is TGCAGTGCTATCGCGCTAGCGGGAGTTGATACG. This rearrangement joins TRBV20-1 to TRBJ2-3; 10 nucleotides line up with TRBD2. The read finishes 3 residues shy of the CDR3 end, and the germline J gene is used to complete it. CDR1 and CDR2 (germline): DFQATT, SNEGSKA (reference sequence). The CDR3 is made up of 14 amino acids. Trimming cost V 4 bases and J 6 bases; bases outside gene matches: 7.

Details on this clone: The read ends 3 residues before the CDR3 terminus; that terminus is restored from the germline J gene. The chain recombines TRBV10-2 with TRBJ1-3; weak D call: TRBD1 (5 bases). Germline V gene data show CDR1 as WSHSY and CDR2 as SAAADI. The ends were cut back, 10 bases at V and 0 bases at J, with 16 bases in the middle. CDR3 length equals 15 residues. The CDR3 spells CATSSGGSSGNTIYF. The part of the CDR3 DNA that was read is TGCGCCACATCCAGTGGGGGGTCCTCTGGAAACACC.

About this clone itself: The read ends 3 residues shy of where the CDR3 ends; the end is completed using the germline J gene. The chain links TRBV7-9 to TRBJ1-2; 8 nucleotides align to TRBD1. Looked up from germline, CDR1 is SEHNR and CDR2 is FQNEAQ (reference sequence). The CDR3 runs to 15 residues. The DNA read from the CDR3 is TGTGCCAGCAGCCGACAGGGGCGAAACTCCTACGAC. Translated: CASSRQGRNSYD. The whole CDR3 region reads CASSRQGRNSYDYTF.

Ten or more counts support this clone. The read ends 3 residues shy of where the CDR3 ends; the end is completed using the germline J gene. The chain recombines TRBV5-4 with TRBJ2-2, with 7 bases fitting TRBD2. CDR3 size: 15 residues. V was clipped by 4 bases and J by 4 bases; unmatched bases: 7. The germline V gene has CDR1 SGHNT and CDR2 YYREEE (reference sequence). The part of the CDR3 DNA that was read is TGTGCCAGCAGCCTTCGTGGGGGGGGCACCGGGGAG. Translating gives CASSLRGGGTGE. The CDR3 as a whole reads CASSLRGGGTGELFF.

This clone was seen more than once but under ten times. Germline is not matched at one junction end, which may reflect a read error. Coverage ceases 3 residues before the CDR3 finishes, and the germline J gene fills in the end. The chain combines TRBV18 with TRBJ1-3; 8 bases agree with TRBD1. The V gene's germline CDR1 is KGHSH and CDR2 LQKENI. There are 17 residues in the CDR3. The CDR3 is CASSLLEQGVSGNTIYF. Partial CDR3 DNA: TGTGCCAGCTCACTTTTGGAACAGGGGGTCTCTGGAAACACT.

This clone was seen a handful of times. CDR3 in amino acids: CARSRITGFGNTIYF. The CDR3 bases that were read are TGTGCCAGAAGCAGAATAACAGGGTTTGGAAACACC. This rearrangement joins TRBV5-3 to TRBJ1-3; TRBD1 is a possible D gene (6 bases). The read ends 3 residues early relative to the CDR3; the germline J gene fills the gap. TRBV5-3 is given ORF status, its function remaining uncertain. The CDR3 extends over 15 amino acids. With 4 bases removed from V and 3 bases from J, the gap between germline ends came to 14 bases.

On this clone itself: The read gets to within 3 residues of the CDR3 end, and the germline J gene fills in the rest. The chain is built from TRBV18 and TRBJ2-2; TRBD1 is a possible D gene (6 bases). From germline, CDR1 is KGHSH and CDR2 LQKENI. The CDR3 is made up of 14 amino acids. CDR3 DNA (partial): TGTGCCAGCTCACCGGACAGCGCTAATGAAAAG. This translates into CASSPDSANEK. The whole CDR3 protein is CASSPDSANEKLFF. The full variable domain, its missing parts supplied by reference TRBV18 and TRBJ2-2, is NAGVMQNPRHLVRRRGQEARLRCSPMKGHSHVYWYRQLPEEGLKFMVYLQKENIIDESGMPKERFSAEFPKEGPSILRIQQVVRGDSAAYFCASSPDSANEKLFFGEGSRLTVL.

The sample holds many counts of this clone. The sequence runs out 3 residues before the end of the CDR3; the remainder is reconstructed from the germline J gene. The V gene is TRBV20-1, the J gene TRBJ2-7; the match to TRBD2 covers 10 bases. After removal of 3 bases from V and 2 bases from J, the junction contained 7 bases not matched to a gene. This CDR3 comprises 15 residues. CDR1 and CDR2 from the germline V gene are DFQATT and SNEGSKA (reference sequence). The DNA read from the CDR3 is TGCAGTGCTAGGGCCCTAGCGGGAGTAGCCTACGAG. Translated: CSARALAGVAYE. The full CDR3 reads CSARALAGVAYEQYF.

This clone was recorded at least ten times. The CDR3 end is not reached by the read, which stops 3 residues before it; the germline J gene fills it in. The chain links TRBV28 to TRBJ2-7, with 7 bases fitting TRBD2. This CDR3 has 16 amino acids. The V gene end was trimmed by 5 bases and the J gene end by 3 bases; junction bases not matched to a gene: 13. CDR1 is MDHEN and CDR2 is SYDVKM in the germline V gene. The CDR3: CASSPISGTWNYEQYF. The DNA read from the CDR3 is TGTGCCAGCAGTCCGATAAGCGGGACGTGGAACTACGAG.

This clone was found many times. From the germline J gene comes the end of the CDR3, since the read stops 3 residues before it. The V call is TRBV10-3, the J call TRBJ2-3, with 9 positions matching TRBD2. J lost 4 bases, V lost 0 bases, and 5 bases had no gene match. The germline CDR1 and CDR2 sequences are ENHRY and SYGVKD. This CDR3 spans 16 amino acids. CDR3 DNA, as far as it was read: TGTGCCATCAGTGAGTCAAGCGGGAGGTTCTCAGATACG. Translation: CAISESSGRFSDT. The CDR3, in full, reads CAISESSGRFSDTQYF.

This clone was seen many times. The read terminates 3 residues before the CDR3 end, so the remaining end is supplied by the germline J gene. The rearrangement joins TRBV12-3 or TRBV12-4 to TRBJ2-5, with 7 bases aligning to TRBD1. The CDR3 runs 16 residues. V shed 0 bases and J 5 bases; nucleotides not matched to a gene: 9. The CDR3 region is CASSLALRQGGETQYF. The CDR3 bases that were read are TGTGCCAGCAGTTTAGCTCTCCGACAGGGTGGGGAGACC.

This clone was found many times. The read terminates 3 residues before the CDR3 end, so the remaining end is supplied by the germline J gene. The J gene is TRBJ1-5, the V gene TRBV18; TRBD1 matches 12 bases. Per the germline V gene, CDR1 is KGHSH and CDR2 is LQKENI. V lost 6 bases, J lost 5 bases, and 8 bases stayed unmatched. The CDR3 runs 16 residues. The CDR3: CASSQGGQGAHQPQHF. CDR3 bases read: TGTGCCAGCTCGCAGGGGGGACAGGGGGCACATCAGCCC.

Of note for this clone: With the read ending 3 residues before the CDR3 end, the germline J gene is used to fill in that end. J is TRBJ1-2 and V is TRBV19; D remains unclear. Germline CDR1 and CDR2: LNHDA and SQIVND (reference sequence). The CDR3 is 14 residues long. CDR3 sequence: CASSGGGSLYDYTF. The part of the CDR3 DNA that was read is TGTGCCAGTAGTGGCGGCGGGAGTCTCTACGAC.

This clone was detected ten times or more. The read stops 3 residues short of the end of the CDR3; the missing end is completed from the germline J gene. The chain combines TRBV7-3 with TRBJ1-6; D perhaps matches TRBD1 (6 bases). Trimming left V 6 bases short and J 10 bases short, with 19 bases between. Per the germline V gene, CDR1 is SGHTA and CDR2 is FQGTGA. This CDR3 is 15 amino acids long. The CDR3 DNA, read in part, is TGTGCCAGCAGAGAAGGGGGATTTACGGGGTCACCC. Protein sequence: CASREGGFTGSP. The entire CDR3 protein reads CASREGGFTGSPLHF.

This clone was recorded at least ten times. The observed sequence ends 3 residues before the CDR3 terminus, with the missing tail filled in from the germline J gene. The chain is built from TRBV7-8 and TRBJ2-5; 8 bases line up with TRBD2. The CDR3 contains 16 residues. Trimming took 5 bases from V and 1 from J; bases not matched to a gene: 9. Germline V gene data show CDR1 as SGHVS and CDR2 as FQNEAQ. CDR3 bases read: TGTGCCAGCAGCCCCCGGGGGGGCCAGGTCCAAGAGACC. Protein product: CASSPRGGQVQET. The whole CDR3 is CASSPRGGQVQETQYF. The full variable domain, rest sourced from reference TRBV7-8 and TRBJ2-5, is GAGVSQSPRYKVAKRGQDVALRCDPISGHVSLFWYQQALGQGPEFLTYFQNEAQLDKSGLPSDRFFAERPEGSVSTLKIQRTQQEDSAVYLCASSPRGGQVQETQYFGPGTRLLVL.

The table lists this clone with a few counts. The sequence runs out 3 residues before the end of the CDR3; the remainder is reconstructed from the germline J gene. The chain links TRBV20-1 to TRBJ2-7; 9 bases line up with TRBD2. CDR3 length: 14 amino acids. Germline CDR1 is DFQATT and CDR2 is SNEGSKA (reference sequence). V was pared by 4 bases and J by 1 base, with 5 bases of the junction left unmatched. CDR3 amino acids: CSAIGLASSYEQYF. CDR3 DNA, as far as it was read: TGCAGTGCTATAGGACTAGCGAGTTCCTACGAG.

This clone occurred many times. Read data end 3 residues before the CDR3 end; the end is taken from the germline J gene. The chain joins TRBV10-3 to TRBJ2-1; 9 bases match TRBD2. The junction had 12 bases not matched to a gene; V was cut back by 7 bases and J by 8 bases. Germline V CDR1 and CDR2: ENHRY, SYGVKD. This CDR3 contains 15 residues. The CDR3 DNA, read in part, is TGTGCCATCAAGTCGGCGACAGCGGGAGGCGATGAG. It encodes CAIKSATAGGDE. The whole CDR3 sequence reads CAIKSATAGGDEQFF.

The table lists this clone with many counts. CDR3 DNA (partial): TGCAGTGCTACCGGCGGTCTAGCGGGGCCTGATGGGTACAATGAG. Protein sequence: CSATGGLAGPDGYNE. The entire CDR3 sequence reads CSATGGLAGPDGYNEQFF. The genes are TRBV20-1 and TRBJ2-1; 9 nucleotides line up with TRBD2. The read ends 3 residues before the CDR3 terminus; that terminus is restored from the germline J gene. The V gene's germline CDR1 is DFQATT and CDR2 SNEGSKA (reference sequence). This CDR3 contains 18 residues. V lost 4 bases and J lost 4; bases outside the gene matches: 17.

This clone was seen a handful of times. The read stops 3 residues short of the end of the CDR3; the missing end is completed from the germline J gene. This chain connects TRBV29-1 to TRBJ2-5, with D possibly TRBD2 on 6 matching bases. The germline V gene has CDR1 SQVTM and CDR2 ANQGSEA. The CDR3 spans 12 residues. V was clipped by 3 bases and J by 5 bases, with 10 bases between them. Partial CDR3 DNA: TGCAGCGTTGACCGGGGGAGGGAGACC. Protein product: CSVDRGRET. The whole CDR3 is CSVDRGRETQYF.

This clone was seen repeatedly, ten times or more. The read terminates 3 residues before the CDR3 end, so the remaining end is supplied by the germline J gene. This rearrangement joins TRBV29-1 to TRBJ1-1, with D tentatively TRBD1 (5 bases). The length of the CDR3 is 15 residues. CDR1 is SQVTM and CDR2 is ANQGSEA in the germline V gene. V was pared by 0 bases and J by 4 bases, with 15 bases between. This CDR3 reads CSVEDRAGLGTEAFF. The part of the CDR3 DNA that was read is TGCAGCGTTGAAGATCGGGCAGGGTTGGGCACTGAA.

This clone was seen repeatedly, ten times or more. The read terminates 3 residues ahead of where the CDR3 ends, so the germline J gene completes it. The rearrangement joins TRBV7-8 to TRBJ1-4; TRBD1 agrees at 12 bases. V lost 3 bases and J lost 2; bases outside the gene matches: 4. Germline values: CDR1 SGHVS, CDR2 FQNEAQ. This CDR3 region has 17 residues. CDR3 sequence reads: CASSFRDRGPTNEKLFF. CDR3 DNA (partial): TGTGCCAGCAGCTTTCGGGACAGGGGGCCGACTAATGAAAAA.

This clone was detected many times. With the read ending 3 residues before the CDR3 end, the germline J gene is used to fill in that end. This rearrangement joins TRBV4-1 to TRBJ2-4; D may be TRBD2 (5 bases). The CDR3 runs 17 residues. Trimming took off 4 bases at V and 6 bases at J, with 22 bases between the two ends. The germline gives CDR1 MGHRA, CDR2 YSYEKL. CDR3 region: CASSLLGEARAGNIQYF. The part of the CDR3 DNA that was read is TGCGCCAGCAGCCTACTAGGAGAAGCGAGAGCTGGAAACATT.

This clone was seen at least ten times. The part of the CDR3 DNA that was read is TGCAGTGCTACCCGCCCGGGACAGGCTAACTATGGC. Its translation is CSATRPGQANYG. The full CDR3 protein is CSATRPGQANYGYTF. The chain carries TRBV20-1 and TRBJ1-2, with 8 bases matching TRBD1. The read is 3 residues too short to cover the CDR3 end, so that end is filled in from the germline J gene. This CDR3 is 15 amino acids long. Germline V CDR1 and CDR2: DFQATT, SNEGSKA (reference sequence). Losses at the gene ends were 4 bases for V and 0 bases for J; bases not matched to a gene: 7.

This CDR3 reads CASCQDRGYGQPQYF. The DNA read from the CDR3 is TGTGCCAGCTGTCAAGACAGGGGGTATGGTCAGCCG. This chain links TRBV2 with TRBJ2-3; 9 nucleotides agree with TRBD1. The sequence runs out 3 residues before the end of the CDR3; the remainder is reconstructed from the germline J gene. CDR1 and CDR2 (germline): SNHLY, FYNNEI. This CDR3 contains 15 residues. Full variable domain (missing parts from reference TRBV2 and TRBJ2-3): EPEVTQTPSHQVTQMGQEVILRCVPISNHLYFYWYRQILGQKVEFLVSFYNNEISEKSEIFDDQFSVERPDGSNFTLKIRSTKLEDSAMYFCASCQDRGYGQPQYFGPGTRLTVL.

In its sample, this clone was seen many times. The read ends 3 residues early relative to the CDR3; the germline J gene fills the gap. The V and J genes are TRBV30 and TRBJ2-1; 7 nucleotides agree with TRBD2. Per the germline V gene, CDR1 is GTSNPN and CDR2 is SVGIG (reference sequence). V shed 5 bases and J 2 bases; nucleotides not matched to a gene: 3. The CDR3 extends over 13 amino acids. The covered CDR3 bases are TGTGCCTGGCTTAGCGGGCCCTACAATGAG. Protein sequence: CAWLSGPYNE. The entire CDR3 protein reads CAWLSGPYNEQFF.